This T cell receptor (beta chain) was captured in a study of CD8 T cells in ankylosing spondylitis. Study-level findings and limits: CD8+ by phenotype, disease-linked clones were relatively rare in peripheral blood. In ankylosing spondylitis blood, a motif of about 8 highly homologous TCR beta variants appeared characteristic.

TCRdb re-called the 5' RACE reads through MiXCR, storing one row per CDR3 protein. The sample has 670,000 or so distinct CDR3 sequences, around 20% seen once; the top ten hold under 20%. About this clonotype itself: The target antigen is unknown.

The CDR3 runs to 14 residues. The V and J ends lost 3 bases and 2 bases respectively, with 10 bases between them. The specimen sequenced was blood, either unsorted or a sorted T cell fraction (not recorded which). The rearrangement links TRBV12-3 or TRBV12-4 to TRBJ1-1, with D possibly TRBD1 on 6 matching bases. The clonotype comes from a male donor with ankylosing spondylitis. The CDR3 DNA reads as TGTGCCAGCAGTTTGGACAGTTCAAACACTGAAGCTTTCTTT. Translated, it gives CASSLDSSNTEAFF.